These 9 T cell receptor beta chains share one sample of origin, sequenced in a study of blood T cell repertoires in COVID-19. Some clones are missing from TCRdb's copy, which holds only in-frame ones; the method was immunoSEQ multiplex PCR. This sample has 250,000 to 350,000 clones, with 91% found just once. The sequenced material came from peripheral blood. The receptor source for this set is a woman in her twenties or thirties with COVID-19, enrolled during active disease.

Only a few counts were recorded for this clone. The CDR3 DNA reads TGTGCCAGCTCACCGGGATGGGGGGAAGGAAGCTCTGGAAACACCATATATTTT. Its protein is CASSPGWGEGSSGNTIYF. The gene calls are TRBV18 and TRBJ1-3, with D possibly matching TRBD1 (5 bases). CDR3 length: 18 residues. Germline assignment: CDR1 KGHSH and CDR2 LQKENI. Trimming removed 3 bases at V and 0 bases at J, with 18 bases between. Together with reference TRBV18 and TRBJ1-3, the CDR3 gives the full variable domain: NAGVMQNPRHLVRRRGQEARLRCSPMKGHSHVYWYRQLPEEGLKFMVYLQKENIIDESGMPKERFSAEFPKEGPSILRIQQVVRGDSAAYFCASSPGWGEGSSGNTIYFGEGSWLTVV.

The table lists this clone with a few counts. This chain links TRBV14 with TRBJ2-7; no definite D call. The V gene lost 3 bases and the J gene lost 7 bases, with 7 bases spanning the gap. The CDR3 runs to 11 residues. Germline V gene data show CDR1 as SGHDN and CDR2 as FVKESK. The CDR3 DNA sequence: TGTGCCAGCAGCCACCGAGGTGAGCAGTACTTC. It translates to CASSHRGEQYF.

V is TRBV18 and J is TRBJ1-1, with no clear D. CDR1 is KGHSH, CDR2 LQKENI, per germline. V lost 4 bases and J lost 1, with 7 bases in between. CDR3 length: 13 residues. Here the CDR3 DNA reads TGTGCCAGCTCACAGTCAGAGAACACTGAAGCTTTCTTT. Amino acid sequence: CASSQSENTEAFF.

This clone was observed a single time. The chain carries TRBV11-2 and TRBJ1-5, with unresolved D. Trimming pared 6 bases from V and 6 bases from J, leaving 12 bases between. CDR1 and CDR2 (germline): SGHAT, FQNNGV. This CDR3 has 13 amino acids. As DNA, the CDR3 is TGTGCCAGCAGTCAAGGGAGTGGTCAGCCCCAGCATTTT. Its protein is CASSQGSGQPQHF. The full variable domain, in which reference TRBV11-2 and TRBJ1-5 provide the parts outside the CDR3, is EAGVAQSPRYKIIEKRQSVAFWCNPISGHATLYWYQQILGQGPKLLIQFQNNGVVDDSQLPKDRFSAERLKGVDSTLKIQPAKLEDSAVYLCASSQGSGQPQHFGDGTRLSIL.

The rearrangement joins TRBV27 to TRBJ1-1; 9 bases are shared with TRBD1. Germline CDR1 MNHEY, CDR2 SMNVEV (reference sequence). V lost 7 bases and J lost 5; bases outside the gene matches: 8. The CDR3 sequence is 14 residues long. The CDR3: CASNKDRGMTEAFF. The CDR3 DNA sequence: TGTGCCAGCAATAAGGACAGGGGAATGACTGAAGCTTTCTTT.

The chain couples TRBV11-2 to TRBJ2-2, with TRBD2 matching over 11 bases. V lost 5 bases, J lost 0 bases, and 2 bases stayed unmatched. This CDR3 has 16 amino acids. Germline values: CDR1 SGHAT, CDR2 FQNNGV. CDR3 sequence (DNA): TGTGCCAGCAGCGCGACTAGCGGGACGAACACCGGGGAGCTGTTTTTT. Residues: CASSATSGTNTGELFF.

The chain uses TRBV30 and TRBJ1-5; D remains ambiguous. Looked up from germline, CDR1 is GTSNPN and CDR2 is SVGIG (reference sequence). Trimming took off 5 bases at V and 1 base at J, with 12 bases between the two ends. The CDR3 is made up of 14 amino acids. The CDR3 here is CAWEMGGSNQPQHF. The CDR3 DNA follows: TGTGCCTGGGAAATGGGAGGGAGCAATCAGCCCCAGCATTTT.

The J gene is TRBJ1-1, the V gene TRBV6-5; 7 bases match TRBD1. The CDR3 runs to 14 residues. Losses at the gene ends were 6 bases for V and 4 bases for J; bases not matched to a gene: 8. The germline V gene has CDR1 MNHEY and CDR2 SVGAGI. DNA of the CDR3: TGTGCCAGCAGAGCGCAGACAGGGCCCACTGAAGCTTTCTTT. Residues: CASRAQTGPTEAFF.

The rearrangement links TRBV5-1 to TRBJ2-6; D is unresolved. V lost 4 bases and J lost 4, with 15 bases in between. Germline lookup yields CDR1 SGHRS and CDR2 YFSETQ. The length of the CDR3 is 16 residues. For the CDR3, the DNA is TGCGCCAGCAGCCTTACTACGTCGGCCGGGGCCAACGTCCTGACTTTC. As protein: CASSLTTSAGANVLTF.